This is a list of T cell receptor beta chains from one sample in a study of cytomegalovirus exposure and HLA in healthy donors. Some clones are missing from TCRdb's copy, which holds only in-frame ones; the method was immunoSEQ multiplex PCR. The table lists around 190,000 clones, just under 75% of them singletons. Sequencing used PBMCs. The receptors derive from a man younger than 40 in good health and CMV-seropositive. Each CDR3 is given without its conserved first and last residue. The D gene is left open where the match is weak.

>TRBV28|TRBJ1-4|NA
ASSSDIFREKLF
>TRBV7-2|TRBJ2-7|NA
ASSLMEGVTYPPQY
>TRBV28|TRBJ2-2|NA
ASSRKGTGELF
>TRBV5-1|TRBJ2-7|NA
ASILRCRGIPYEQY
>TRBV9|TRBJ1-1|TRBD1
ASSARTGANTEAF
>TRBV18|TRBJ1-2|TRBD1
ASSPSRDRAHT
>TRBV6-5|TRBJ1-6|NA
ASRTPGGDNSPLH
>TRBV5-4|TRBJ2-1|TRBD2
ASSWPSGGDHNEQF
>TRBV5-1|TRBJ2-7|TRBD2
ASSLYPGGYEQY
>TRBV28|NA|TRBD1
ASSGPGQGTYEQY
>TRBV4-2|TRBJ1-1|NA
ASSQDRTTMNTEAF
>TRBV2|TRBJ1-1|NA
ASSQGSMNTEAF
>TRBV18|TRBJ1-2|NA
ASSPRRDTNYGYT
>TRBV6-5|TRBJ1-1|NA
ASSLTGLMNTEAF
>TRBV5-1|TRBJ2-7|NA
ASSLEGDSSYEQY
>TRBV27|TRBJ2-1|TRBD2
ASSPGSGRALVSYNEQF
>TRBV15|TRBJ1-2|TRBD1
ATSGGQGLYGYT
>TRBV9|TRBJ2-7|TRBD2
ASSPRTSGGDEQY
>TRBV7-6|TRBJ2-7|NA
ASSLAAGSYEQY